Listed below are T cell receptor beta chains from one sample, sequenced in a study of CD4 T cells in relation to SARS-CoV-2 and coronaviruses. Clones were sequenced by immunoSEQ multiplex PCR, and TCRdb holds only the in-frame ones, with some missing. The sample contains about 21,000 clones, 74% of which appear only once. For these receptors, no antigen is known. The sequencing sample was made of CD4+ T cells from PBMCs, cultured in vitro. These receptors all stem from a human donor in good health. Both conserved end residues are part of each CDR3. The D gene is left open where the match is weak. Rows give clone size only sometimes, using once, few, many, or a class for an expanded clone.

TRBJ2-1	NA	TRBV18	TRBD2	TGTGCCAGCTCTTCCCTAGCGGGAGGTCTGAACAATGAGCAGTTCTTC	CASSSLAGGLNNEQFF
TRBJ2-7	NA	TRBV5-4	NA	TGTGCCAGCAGCCTTGCCGACGGGTACTACGAGCAGTACTTC	CASSLADGYYEQYF
TRBJ2-3	NA	TRBV5-4	TRBD2	TGTGCCAGCAGCTTGGAACTAGCGGGAGGCGGTGGAGATACGCAGTATTTT	CASSLELAGGGGDTQYF
TRBJ1-1	NA	TRBV30	TRBD1	TGTGCCTGGAACCGACAGGGAATGAACACTGAAGCTTTCTTT	CAWNRQGMNTEAFF
TRBJ1-3	NA	TRBV6-2/TRBV6-3	NA	TGTGCCAGCAGTTACCGGCCGCTCTCTGGAAACACCATATATTTT	CASSYRPLSGNTIYF
TRBJ2-5	NA	TRBV10-1	TRBD2	TGCGCCAGCAGTGAGTTAGCTAGCGGAAACCAAGAGACCCAGTACTTC	CASSELASGNQETQYF
TRBJ2-1	NA	TRBV5-4	NA	TGTGCCAGCAGCTTGGCCGGGACTGCCTCATGGAATGAGCAGTTCTTC	CASSLAGTASWNEQFF
TRBJ1-2	NA	TRBV15	NA	TGTGCCACCAGCAGCGCAAAGGGCCACATTTATGGCTACACCTTC	CATSSAKGHIYGYTF
TRBJ1-2	NA	TRBV10-3	TRBD1	TGTGCCATCAGTGCTACCCGGGACAGGGAGATTGGCTACACCTTC	CAISATRDREIGYTF
TRBJ2-7	NA	TRBV10-2	TRBD2	TGCGCCAGCAGTGACGGACTAGGGTCCTACGAGCAGTACTTC	CASSDGLGSYEQYF
TRBJ2-5	NA	TRBV4-1	NA	TGCGCCAGCAGCCCAGGGGTTCGGGAGACCCAGTACTTC	CASSPGVRETQYF
TRBJ2-2	NA	TRBV19	NA	TGTGCCAGTAGTGCCCATGGGGCGGCCGGGGAGCTGTTTTTT	CASSAHGAAGELFF
TRBJ2-1	NA	TRBV10-3	TRBD2	TGTGCCATCCGGCCCAGCGGGATAAGTAATGAGCAGTTCTTC	CAIRPSGISNEQFF
TRBJ1-1	NA	TRBV6-5	TRBD1	TGTGCCAGCAGTACCGGACAGGGGACAACTGAAGCTTTCTTT	CASSTGQGTTEAFF
TRBJ2-1	NA	TRBV6-4	NA	TGTGCCAGCAGTGAGGCCCCGAGGGTTGAGCAGTTCTTC	CASSEAPRVEQFF
TRBJ1-6	NA	TRBV2	TRBD1	TGTGCCAGCAGTTCCGGGACAGAAGATTCACCCCTCCACTTT	CASSSGTEDSPLHF
TRBJ2-1	NA	TRBV3-1/TRBV3-2	NA	TGTGCCAGCAGCGCTACGATGGGGAATGAGCAGTTCTTC	CASSATMGNEQFF
TRBJ2-7	few	TRBV3-1/TRBV3-2	NA	TGTGCCAGCAGCCAAGGCGGCCCGACGGGGGAGCAGTACTTC	CASSQGGPTGEQYF
TRBJ1-1	NA	TRBV24-1	NA	TGTGCCACCAGATTCGGGGTGGGGACTGAAGCTTTCTTT	CATRFGVGTEAFF
TRBJ2-6	NA	TRBV18	NA	TGTGCCAGCTCAGCCTATTTGTGGGGCTCTGGGGCCAACGTCCTGACTTTC	CASSAYLWGSGANVLTF
TRBJ2-7	NA	TRBV10-2	TRBD2	TGCGCCAGCAGTGAAGGCGGGAGGGTTGGTTACGAGCAGTACTTC	CASSEGGRVGYEQYF
TRBJ2-7	NA	TRBV5-4	TRBD1	TGTGCCAGCAGCGCGTTTAGGCAGGGGGCCTTCTACGAGCAGTACTTC	CASSAFRQGAFYEQYF
TRBJ2-4	once	TRBV13	TRBD2	TGTGCCAGCAGCCCCACCGGGACTAGCGGACTCCTGTACTTC	CASSPTGTSGLLYF
TRBJ2-1	NA	TRBV7-9	NA	TGTGCCAGCAGCTTAGTTTTGGCCAGCTCCTACAATGAGCAGTTCTTC	CASSLVLASSYNEQFF
TRBJ1-2	NA	TRBV5-4	TRBD1	TGTGCCAGCAGCTCGGACAGGTTTATTGGCTACACCTTC	CASSSDRFIGYTF
TRBJ2-1	NA	TRBV2	TRBD2	TGTGCCAGCAGTGAAAGGCTAGCGGGAGGGCCTCTGTCATACGAGCAGTTCTTC	CASSERLAGGPLSYEQFF
TRBJ1-1	NA	TRBV9	NA	TGTGCCAGCAGCGGGGCTCGGGGGGGAAACACTGAAGCTTTCTTT	CASSGARGGNTEAFF
TRBJ2-7	NA	TRBV9	TRBD2	TGTGCCAGCAGCCCAAGAGGTAGCGGGAGCTACGAGCAGTACTTC	CASSPRGSGSYEQYF
TRBJ1-2	NA	TRBV29-1	NA	TGCAGCGTAAATTTACTATCGGGGTTTGACTATGGCTACACCTTC	CSVNLLSGFDYGYTF
TRBJ1-2	NA	TRBV10-3	NA	TGTGCCATCAGTTTGGACGGCTATGGCTACACCTTC	CAISLDGYGYTF
TRBJ2-1	NA	TRBV6-5	TRBD2	TGTGCCAGCAGTCCATCGGTAGCGGGGGCTGAGCAGTTCTTC	CASSPSVAGAEQFF
TRBJ1-6	few	TRBV2	TRBD1	TGTGCCAGCAAGTGGGACAGGGCTAATTCACCCCTCCACTTT	CASKWDRANSPLHF
TRBJ2-7	NA	TRBV5-6	NA	TGTGCCAGCAGTGAAGCCCCGGGACGTAGTTTCGAGCAGTACTTC	CASSEAPGRSFEQYF
TRBJ2-7	NA	TRBV11-2	NA	TGTGCCAGCAGCTACGTAGCTCCTGGGGACTACGAGCAGTACTTC	CASSYVAPGDYEQYF
TRBJ1-5	NA	TRBV6-6	NA	TGTGCCAGCAGCAACTCCTGGGTTAGCCCCCAGCATTTT	CASSNSWVSPQHF
TRBJ2-5	NA	TRBV24-1	NA	TGTGCCACCAGTGCCAAAGGACGCCCACAAGAGACCCAGTACTTC	CATSAKGRPQETQYF
TRBJ1-1	NA	TRBV7-3	NA	TGTGCCAGCAGCTTAACAGGGAGTACTGAAGCTTTCTTT	CASSLTGSTEAFF
TRBJ2-1	NA	TRBV10-3	TRBD2	TGTGCCATCAGTGAGTCGACTAGCGAAACCTACAATGAGCAGTTCTTC	CAISESTSETYNEQFF
TRBJ2-7	NA	TRBV15	TRBD2	TGTGCCACCAGCAGAGTGGGGGGGATCAACGAGCAGTACTTC	CATSRVGGINEQYF
TRBJ2-1	NA	TRBV6-5	TRBD1	TGTGCCATCCGTACAGGGGGCAATCACAATGAGCAGTTCTTC	CAIRTGGNHNEQFF
TRBJ1-1	NA	TRBV6-5	NA	TGTGCCAGCAGTTACTCGCGGTTCACTGAAGCTTTCTTT	CASSYSRFTEAFF
TRBJ2-1	once	TRBV18	TRBD2	TGTGCCAGCTCACCACCTAGCGGGAGTGATGAGCAGTTCTTC	CASSPPSGSDEQFF
TRBJ2-2	NA	TRBV7-7	NA	TGTGCCAGCAGCATTAGCGGGAACACCGGGGAGCTGTTTTTT	CASSISGNTGELFF
TRBJ2-1	NA	TRBV5-1	TRBD1	TGCGCCAGCAGCGATCCGGGACAGGGTTGGGGTGAGCAGTTCTTC	CASSDPGQGWGEQFF
TRBJ1-5	NA	TRBV19	TRBD1	TGTGCCAGTAGTATCGGACAGGTCGGTCAGCCCCAGCATTTT	CASSIGQVGQPQHF
TRBJ2-5	NA	TRBV9	TRBD1	TGTGCCAGCAGCGGGCAGGGGGCTGTCTTTCAAGAGACCCAGTACTTC	CASSGQGAVFQETQYF
TRBJ2-5	NA	TRBV24-1	TRBD2	TGTGCCACCAGTGTTCGGGGGGGAGCCCAGTACTTC	CATSVRGGAQYF
TRBJ2-3	NA	TRBV7-3	TRBD2	TGTGCCAGCAGCTACGGCGGGAGGGAAGATACGCAGTATTTT	CASSYGGREDTQYF
TRBJ2-1	once	TRBV7-2	NA	TGTGCCAGCAGCTTAGATCTCGCGGCCTACAATGAGCAGTTCTTC	CASSLDLAAYNEQFF
TRBJ2-1	NA	TRBV19	TRBD2	TGTGCCAGTACCCCCTCCGGGACTAGTAATGACAATGAGCAGTTCTTC	CASTPSGTSNDNEQFF
TRBJ2-7	once	TRBV2	NA	TGTGCCAGCAGTGCGGTCCGTGCCTACGAGCAGTACTTC	CASSAVRAYEQYF
TRBJ2-7	NA	TRBV24-1	TRBD1	TGTGCCACCAGTGAGGGGACAGGGGGGATGTACGAGCAGTACTTC	CATSEGTGGMYEQYF
TRBJ2-7	NA	TRBV18	TRBD1	TGTGCCAGCTCACCAGTAGGACAGGGAACCTACGAGCAGTACTTC	CASSPVGQGTYEQYF